Listed below are T cell receptor beta chains from one sample, sequenced in a study of shared clonotypes between healthy human individuals. Clones were sequenced by immunoSEQ multiplex PCR, and TCRdb holds only the in-frame ones, with some missing. The sample carries about 2.3 million clones, over 85% recorded once. Source material: naive CD4+ T cells from PBMCs. These receptors were collected from a young man in good health. Some clones in this sample may be carry-over from other donors' samples. The CDR3 runs from the conserved cysteine through the conserved F or W. Each record gives: CDR3 length, J gene, D gene, V gene, CDR3 protein, CDR3 DNA. The D gene is left open where the match is weak.

>15|TRBJ2-7|.|TRBV6-1
CASSEFIGPSYGQYF
TGTGCCAGCAGTGAATTTATAGGTCCTAGCTACGGGCAGTACTTC
>14|TRBJ1-2|.|TRBV4-1
CASSQPGGSYGYTF
TGCGCCAGCAGCCAACCAGGCGGAAGCTATGGCTACACCTTC
>15|TRBJ1-4|TRBD1|TRBV4-3
CASSQGDRGNEKLFF
TGCGCCAGCAGCCAAGGTGACAGGGGGAATGAAAAACTGTTTTTT
>16|TRBJ2-1|.|TRBV6-5
CASSYGSGGRYNEQFF
TGTGCCAGCAGTTACGGTTCCGGGGGCCGCTACAATGAGCAGTTCTTC
>18|TRBJ2-2|TRBD2|TRBV5-6
CASSPGTSGSTGTGELFF
TGTGCCAGCAGCCCCGGGACTAGCGGGAGTACGGGCACCGGGGAGCTGTTTTTT
>15|TRBJ2-2|.|TRBV7-9
CASSLGVPRYGELFF
TGTGCCAGCAGCTTGGGGGTCCCACGATACGGGGAGCTGTTTTTT
>13|TRBJ1-5|.|TRBV7-2
CASSSARNQPQHF
TGTGCCAGCAGCTCGGCTCGCAATCAGCCCCAGCATTTT
>14|TRBJ1-5|.|TRBV30
CAWSDTNSNQPQHF
TGTGCCTGGAGTGACACAAATAGCAATCAGCCCCAGCATTTT
>13|TRBJ2-2|.|TRBV27
CASRSRNTGELFF
TGTGCCAGCAGATCTAGGAACACCGGGGAGCTGTTTTTT
>14|TRBJ1-4|.|TRBV5-1
CASRPQATNEKLFF
TGCGCCAGCAGACCGCAGGCAACTAATGAAAAACTGTTTTTT
>11|TRBJ2-3|.|TRBV7-9
CASSPRDTQYF
TGTGCCAGCAGCCCCAGGGATACGCAGTATTTT
>14|TRBJ1-2|.|TRBV19
CASSMAGEGYGYTF
TGTGCCAGTAGTATGGCAGGGGAAGGATATGGCTACACCTTC
>12|TRBJ2-3|.|TRBV29-1
CSVDRGGDTQYF
TGCAGCGTTGACAGGGGGGGAGATACGCAGTATTTT